This TCR beta chain is from a study of blood T cell repertoires in COVID-19. Study-level background: Sample material is recorded as cDNA or gDNA derived from T cells, B-cell-depleted T cells, or PBMCs.

The germline CDR1 and CDR2 sequences are MDHEN and SYDVKM. After removal of 10 bases from V and 4 bases from J, the junction contained 13 bases not matched to a gene. The CDR3 length is 15 residues. As processed by the authors: The assay estimated nucleated cells by amplifying reference gene primers. Profiled with immunoSEQ multiplex PCR; TCRdb holds only in-frame clones, not every one. The V and J calls and clone size come from that table; D and trimming were worked out from the DNA. In the table there are hundreds of thousands of clones, about 88% of which are singletons. Seattle-derived patients entered the study during active infection and were followed longitudinally.

The sequenced material came from peripheral blood. This chain connects TRBV28 to TRBJ2-7; 10 bases align to TRBD2. The origin of this receptor is a woman aged 70-85 years with COVID-19, enrolled during active disease. In nucleotides, the CDR3 is TGTGCCACCGCGACGCCTAGCGGGGGCAGATACGAGCAGTACTTC. Translated: CATATPSGGRYEQYF.